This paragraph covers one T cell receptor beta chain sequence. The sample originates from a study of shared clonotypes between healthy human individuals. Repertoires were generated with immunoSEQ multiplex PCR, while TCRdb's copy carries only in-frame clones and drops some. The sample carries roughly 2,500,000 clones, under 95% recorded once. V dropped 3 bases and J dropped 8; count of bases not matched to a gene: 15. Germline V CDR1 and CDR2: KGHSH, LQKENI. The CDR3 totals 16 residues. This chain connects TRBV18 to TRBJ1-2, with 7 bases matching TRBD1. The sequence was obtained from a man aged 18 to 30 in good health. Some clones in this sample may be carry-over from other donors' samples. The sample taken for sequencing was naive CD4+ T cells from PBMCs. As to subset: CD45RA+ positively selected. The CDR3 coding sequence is TGTGCCAGCTCACCCCGCGGACAGGCGGAAGGATACGGCTACACCTTC. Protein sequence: CASSPRGQAEGYGYTF. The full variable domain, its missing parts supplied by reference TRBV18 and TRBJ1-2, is NAGVMQNPRHLVRRRGQEARLRCSPMKGHSHVYWYRQLPEEGLKFMVYLQKENIIDESGMPKERFSAEFPKEGPSILRIQQVVRGDSAAYFCASSPRGQAEGYGYTFGSGTRLTVV.